These 12 T cell receptor beta chains came from one sample sequenced in a study of a mutant IDH1 vaccine in newly diagnosed glioma. Their antigens are not known. Generated by immunoSEQ multiplex PCR, the TCRdb table keeps only in-frame clones and is missing some. Among tens of thousands of clones listed, around 82% were seen once. Time point indicated: week 11, during vaccination. With topical imiquimod, each dose of the vaccine consisted of 300 ug of mutant IDH1 20-mer peptide. The source material was PBMCs, sampled from a glioma patient whose treatment included an IDH1 peptide vaccine. The receptors derive from a woman under 30 with glioma.

The V and J genes are TRBV15 and TRBJ1-5; D is unclear. The CDR3 has 12 amino acids. Germline lookup yields CDR1 LNHNV and CDR2 YYDKDF (reference sequence). V lost 4 bases to trimming and J lost 9 bases, with 10 bases between them. This CDR3 reads CATSTTEGPQHF. CDR3 nucleotides: TGTGCCACCAGCACCACCGAGGGGCCCCAGCATTTT.

This clone was detected a few times. V and J are TRBV27 and TRBJ2-7, with a possible D match to TRBD2 (6 bases). Germline loops: CDR1 MNHEY, CDR2 SMNVEV (reference sequence). V was shortened by 7 bases and J by 6 bases, with 25 bases between the two germline ends. This CDR3 has 16 residues. CDR3 coding DNA: TGTGCCAGCATGGTGGCGGGACCCCCATTTAGCGGCGAGCAGTACTTC. This translates into CASMVAGPPFSGEQYF.

V and J are TRBV6-1 and TRBJ1-1; TRBD1 might be the D (5 bases). Germline loops: CDR1 MNHNS, CDR2 SASEGT. The CDR3 length is 12 residues. The V end was cut by 5 bases, the J end by 1 base, with 5 bases between. The DNA of the CDR3 is TGTGCCAGCAGTACAGGGAACACTGAAGCTTTCTTT. As protein: CASSTGNTEAFF.

This chain connects TRBV7-9 to TRBJ2-1; TRBD2 matches at 7 bases. With 3 bases clipped from V and 5 bases from J, the junction kept 4 bases outside the gene matches. Germline V gene sequence: CDR1 SEHNR, CDR2 FQNEAQ (reference sequence). This CDR3 is 14 amino acids long. The CDR3: CASSLAGVNNEQFF. The CDR3 region has the DNA TGTGCCAGCAGCTTGGCGGGAGTTAACAATGAGCAGTTCTTC.

The V call is TRBV2, the J call TRBJ2-7, with 10 bases fitting TRBD2. Germline-derived CDR1 and CDR2 are SNHLY and FYNNEI. V shed 2 bases and J 1 base; nucleotides not matched to a gene: 8. The CDR3 covers 17 residues. The CDR3 DNA sequence: TGTGCCAGCAGTGAATTCAGTCTAGCGGGGGTTTCCTACGAGCAGTACTTC. Translating it yields CASSEFSLAGVSYEQYF.

This sequence joins TRBV28 and TRBJ1-4; possibly TRBD1 for D (6 bases). V lost 4 bases and J 8 bases, leaving 11 bases between the germline ends. The CDR3 is 13 residues long. Germline loops: CDR1 MDHEN, CDR2 SYDVKM. The CDR3 sequence: CASSSGAYEKLFF. CDR3 in DNA: TGTGCCAGCAGTTCAGGGGCCTACGAAAAACTGTTTTTT.

V usage is TRBV5-1 and J usage is TRBJ1-6; D unclear. Trimming took off 4 bases at V and 10 bases at J, with 21 bases between the two ends. The CDR3 runs 16 residues. CDR1 and CDR2 from the germline V gene are SGHRS and YFSETQ. The CDR3 bases are TGCGCCAGCAGCACTTCCTCGGGATTCTCGCGGTCACCCCTCCACTTT. Its protein product is CASSTSSGFSRSPLHF.

The J gene is TRBJ1-1, the V gene TRBV10-3; TRBD1 matches 7 bases. Germline V gene lookup returns CDR1 ENHRY and CDR2 SYGVKD. The junction had 2 bases not matched to a gene; V was cut back by 2 bases and J by 2 bases. The length of the CDR3 is 14 residues. The CDR3 DNA follows: TGTGCCATCAGTGAGAGGGGGCCTAACACTGAAGCTTTCTTT. Translated, it gives CAISERGPNTEAFF.

The rearrangement uses TRBV28 and TRBJ2-7; TRBD1 aligns across 9 bases. V was clipped by 4 bases and J by 3 bases; unmatched bases: 7. The CDR3 loop spans 15 amino acids. Germline CDR1 MDHEN, CDR2 SYDVKM. In nucleotides, the CDR3 is TGTGCCAGCAGTTGGGTGGGACAGGGTTTCTACGAGCAGTACTTC. Its translation is CASSWVGQGFYEQYF.

The chain recombines TRBV7-2 with TRBJ1-2, with a possible D match to TRBD1 (5 bases). The V gene lost 5 bases and the J gene lost 4 bases, with 11 bases spanning the gap. The germline CDR1 and CDR2 sequences are SGHTA and FQGNSA. The CDR3 length is 13 residues. CDR3 residues: CASSNQGGYGYTF. CDR3 sequence (DNA): TGTGCCAGCAGCAATCAGGGTGGCTATGGCTACACCTTC. Full variable domain (rest looked up from reference TRBV7-2 and TRBJ1-2): GAGVSQSPSNKVTEKGKDVELRCDPISGHTALYWYRQSLGQGLEFLIYFQGNSAPDKSGLPSDRFSAERTGGSVSTLTIQRTQQEDSAVYLCASSNQGGYGYTFGSGTRLTVV.

The chain carries TRBV25-1 and TRBJ1-2, with D unresolved. The CDR3 spans 12 residues. The V end lost 7 bases, the J end lost 2 bases, and 8 bases lay between the germline ends. The germline gives CDR1 MGHDK, CDR2 SYGVNS. The CDR3 is CASTGKNYGYTF. The CDR3 region has the DNA TGTGCCAGCACCGGCAAAAACTATGGCTACACCTTC.

This chain uses TRBV10-3 with TRBJ2-2; 9 positions match TRBD1. The CDR3 has 13 amino acids. With 10 bases clipped from V and 5 bases from J, the junction kept 5 bases outside the gene matches. The germline CDR1 and CDR2 sequences are ENHRY and SYGVKD. The CDR3 coding sequence is TGTGCCACCTTACAGGGGGCGACCGGGGAGCTGTTTTTT. Encoded protein: CATLQGATGELFF.